This is a list of T cell receptor beta chains from one sample in a study of T cells after somatic rescue of genetic block. Using immunoSEQ multiplex PCR, the repertoire was profiled, and TCRdb retains in-frame clones only, with some absent. This table has more than 10,000 clones, under 85% appearing once. What was sequenced was peripheral blood mononuclear cells (PBMCs). The receptor source for this set is a boy aged 5-17 years. CDR3s include the opening cysteine and the closing phenylalanine or tryptophan. Fields, in order: V gene, clone size, J gene, D gene, CDR3 protein, CDR3 DNA. A D gene is named only where the DNA matches it firmly. Not every row has a clone size; where given, it reads once, few, many or a size class.

>TRBV19|NA|TRBJ1-6|NA
CASSITGIGNSPLHF
TGTGCCAGTAGTATTACCGGGATCGGGAATTCACCCCTCCACTTT
>TRBV5-4|once|TRBJ2-7|NA
CASSFQQGPTYEQYF
TGTGCCAGCAGCTTCCAACAGGGACCTACCTACGAGCAGTACTTC
>TRBV5-1|NA|TRBJ2-5|NA
CASSLAGVETQYF
TGCGCCAGCAGCTTGGCCGGGGTAGAGACCCAGTACTTC
>TRBV28|NA|TRBJ1-3|NA
CASSFLSSGNTIYF
TGTGCCAGCAGTTTCCTGAGCTCTGGAAACACCATATATTTT
>TRBV10-3|NA|TRBJ2-2|TRBD2
CAISEAAGGLTGELFF
TGTGCCATCAGTGAGGCAGCGGGGGGCTTAACCGGGGAGCTGTTTTTT
>TRBV11-3|NA|TRBJ2-3|TRBD1
CASSLDHRQGGTDTQYF
TGTGCCAGCAGCTTAGACCATCGACAGGGGGGTACAGATACGCAGTATTTT
>TRBV19|NA|TRBJ2-2|NA
CASSIALTNTGELFF
TGTGCCAGTAGTATAGCACTGACTAACACCGGGGAGCTGTTTTTT
>TRBV11-2|NA|TRBJ2-7|NA
CASSLDGVGVREQYF
TGTGCCAGCAGCTTAGATGGTGTTGGGGTTCGCGAGCAGTACTTC
>TRBV7-3|NA|TRBJ2-7|NA
CASSPYPYSEQYF
TGTGCCAGCAGCCCCTATCCTTACAGCGAGCAGTACTTC
>TRBV7-6|NA|TRBJ2-7|TRBD1
CASSETGTGAYEQYF
TGTGCCAGCAGCGAAACCGGGACAGGGGCCTACGAGCAGTACTTC
>TRBV21-1|NA|TRBJ2-5|NA
CASSKGSGRTETQYF
TGTGCCAGCAGCAAGGGTAGCGGGAGGACGGAGACCCAGTACTTC
>TRBV11-2|NA|TRBJ1-3|NA
CASSPSWAASGNTIYF
TGTGCCAGCAGCCCCTCGTGGGCTGCCTCTGGAAACACCATATATTTT
>TRBV7-9|NA|TRBJ1-5|TRBD1
CASSLVGQGDQPQHF
TGTGCCAGCAGCTTAGTCGGACAGGGGGATCAGCCCCAGCATTTT
>TRBV18|NA|TRBJ2-5|NA
CASSPGRFQETQYF
TGTGCCAGCTCCCCCGGGCGGTTCCAAGAGACCCAGTACTTC
>TRBV5-1|once|TRBJ1-2|NA
CASSLDYGYTF
TGCGCCAGCAGCTTGGACTATGGCTACACCTTC
>TRBV28|NA|TRBJ2-3|TRBD1
CASRTTGVTDTQYF
TGTGCCAGCAGGACGACAGGGGTCACAGATACGCAGTATTTT
>TRBV28|NA|TRBJ2-4|NA
CASSLPGSQAKNIQYF
TGTGCCAGCAGTTTACCGGGATCCCAAGCCAAAAACATTCAGTACTTC
>TRBV6-1|once|TRBJ2-7|TRBD1
CTSSEAPGTGAYEQYF
TGTACCAGCAGTGAAGCACCCGGGACAGGGGCCTACGAGCAGTACTTC
>TRBV6-1|NA|TRBJ2-5|TRBD1
CASSEYRGFATQYF
TGTGCCAGCAGTGAATACAGGGGTTTTGCGACCCAGTACTTC
>TRBV25-1|once|TRBJ1-2|NA
CASSEYRGGGYTF
TGTGCCAGCAGTGAATATCGAGGGGGAGGCTACACCTTC
>TRBV4-1|NA|TRBJ1-5|NA
CASSQDRSRGNQPQHF
TGCGCCAGCAGCCAAGATAGAAGTAGGGGCAATCAGCCCCAGCATTTT
>TRBV4-1|NA|TRBJ1-2|NA
CASSQPPALQGTYGYTF
TGCGCCAGCAGCCAACCTCCCGCCTTACAGGGAACCTATGGCTACACCTTC
>TRBV19|NA|TRBJ1-5|NA
CASSIGGYQGPPQHF
TGTGCCAGTAGTATAGGAGGGTATCAGGGTCCACCCCAGCATTTT
>TRBV7-6|NA|TRBJ1-1|NA
CASSLVGADTEAFF
TGTGCCAGCAGCTTAGTAGGAGCGGACACTGAAGCTTTCTTT
>TRBV5-1|NA|TRBJ2-3|TRBD1
CASSLRGQGSTDTQYF
TGCGCCAGCAGCTTAAGAGGACAGGGTAGTACAGATACGCAGTATTTT
>TRBV27|NA|TRBJ2-7|NA
CASSFGYEQYF
TGTGCCAGCAGTTTCGGATACGAGCAGTACTTC
>TRBV25-1|NA|TRBJ1-5|NA
CASSRRENNQPQHF
TGTGCCAGCAGTCGGAGGGAAAACAATCAGCCCCAGCATTTT
>TRBV7-9|NA|TRBJ1-3|NA
CASQKTSGNTIYF
TGTGCCAGCCAGAAGACCTCTGGAAACACCATATATTTT
>TRBV6-6|NA|TRBJ1-5|TRBD1
CASSYKQGNSNQPQHF
TGTGCCAGCAGTTACAAACAGGGGAATAGCAATCAGCCCCAGCATTTT
>TRBV25-1|NA|TRBJ2-1|NA
CASSFAAPTVSYNEQFF
TGTGCCAGCAGTTTTGCTGCCCCGACTGTATCCTACAATGAGCAGTTCTTC
>TRBV7-3|NA|TRBJ2-5|NA
CASSLEGAQETQYF
TGTGCCAGCAGCTTAGAAGGGGCTCAAGAGACCCAGTACTTC
>TRBV6-5|NA|TRBJ1-1|TRBD1
CASSYHAGGTEAFF
TGTGCCAGCAGTTATCACGCAGGGGGCACTGAAGCTTTCTTT
>TRBV28|NA|TRBJ2-7|NA
CASSPGGPYEQYF
TGTGCCAGCAGCCCCGGAGGTCCCTACGAGCAGTACTTC
>TRBV6-1|NA|TRBJ1-2|NA
CASSETGGVRYGYTF
TGTGCCAGCAGTGAAACGGGAGGGGTTAGGTATGGCTACACCTTC
>TRBV7-9|NA|TRBJ2-7|TRBD2
CASSLSGVTYEQYF
TGTGCCAGCAGCTTAAGCGGGGTAACCTACGAGCAGTACTTC
>TRBV9|NA|TRBJ1-1|TRBD1
CASSDPPQGSEAFF
TGTGCCAGCAGCGACCCCCCACAGGGGTCTGAAGCTTTCTTT
>TRBV9|NA|TRBJ2-2|NA
CASSVAGVVRTGELFF
TGTGCCAGCAGCGTAGCCGGAGTAGTAAGGACCGGGGAGCTGTTTTTT
>TRBV5-1|NA|TRBJ1-1|NA
CASSLTGMNTEAFF
TGCGCCAGCAGCTTGACAGGGATGAACACTGAAGCTTTCTTT
>TRBV28|NA|TRBJ2-1|NA
CASSPLQGNEQFF
TGTGCCAGCAGTCCCCTACAGGGCAATGAGCAGTTCTTC
>TRBV18|NA|TRBJ1-2|TRBD1
CASSPASLGTGRNYGYTF
TGTGCCAGCTCACCGGCATCTTTAGGGACAGGGAGGAACTATGGCTACACCTTC
>TRBV5-1|NA|TRBJ2-7|NA
CASSFAREAYEQYF
TGCGCCAGCAGCTTCGCCAGGGAGGCCTACGAGCAGTACTTC
>TRBV5-1|NA|TRBJ2-5|TRBD2
CASSPTSGRSWAQYF
TGCGCCAGCAGCCCTACTAGCGGTCGGTCGTGGGCCCAGTACTTC
>TRBV10-3|NA|TRBJ2-3|NA
CAISESGPGLGDTDTQYF
TGTGCCATCAGTGAGTCGGGACCGGGCCTGGGGGACACAGATACGCAGTATTTT
>TRBV6-5|NA|TRBJ1-6|NA
CASSPPGHDNSPLHF
TGTGCCAGCAGTCCCCCCGGACACGATAATTCACCCCTCCACTTT
>TRBV30|NA|TRBJ2-1|NA
CAWSVQAEAHNEQFF
TGTGCCTGGAGTGTACAAGCGGAGGCCCACAATGAGCAGTTCTTC
>TRBV5-1|NA|TRBJ2-7|TRBD2
CASSLRPSGYEQYF
TGCGCCAGCAGCTTGCGACCTAGCGGCTACGAGCAGTACTTC
>TRBV5-1|NA|TRBJ2-7|TRBD1
CASRQGQTKSYEQYF
TGCGCCAGCAGGCAGGGACAGACTAAGTCCTACGAGCAGTACTTC
>TRBV18|NA|TRBJ2-7|NA
CASSPPGQRGYEQYF
TGTGCCAGCTCACCACCGGGGCAGAGAGGCTACGAGCAGTACTTC
>TRBV5-1|NA|TRBJ2-7|TRBD1
CASSLGRDRPSYEQYF
TGCGCCAGCAGCTTGGGTCGGGACAGACCATCCTACGAGCAGTACTTC
>TRBV21-1|NA|TRBJ2-7|NA
CASSKARGLAGGPSYEQYF
TGTGCCAGCAGCAAAGCGCGGGGACTAGCGGGAGGGCCCTCCTACGAGCAGTACTTC
>TRBV30|NA|TRBJ1-4|NA
CAWSGAMLNEKLFF
TGTGCCTGGAGCGGGGCGATGTTAAATGAAAAACTGTTTTTT
>TRBV28|NA|TRBJ2-7|TRBD2
CASSPARGAGETYEQYF
TGTGCCAGCAGTCCTGCAAGAGGAGCGGGAGAGACCTACGAGCAGTACTTC
>TRBV30|NA|TRBJ2-5|NA
CAWSVGETQYF
TGTGCCTGGAGTGTAGGGGAGACCCAGTACTTC
>TRBV6-6|NA|TRBJ1-6|NA
CASRAGLGSPLHF
TGTGCCAGCAGGGCGGGACTGGGATCACCCCTCCACTTT